This record covers a single T cell receptor (beta chain). This entry belongs to a study of OX40 agonist ivuxolimab in advanced cancers. Here immunoSEQ multiplex PCR was the method, and the copy in TCRdb shows in-frame clones only, minus some. This table has under 15,000 clones, around 74% appearing once. The clonotype originates from an adult with an advanced solid tumor such as melanoma, head and neck, liver or kidney cancer. The source material was CD4+ or CD8+ T cells sorted from blood, sampled in a trial of the OX40 agonist ivuxolimab.

The CDR3 loop is CASSEGTGGNIQYF. For the CDR3, the DNA is TGTGCCAGCAGTGAGGGGACAGGGGGAAACATTCAGTACTTC. The V and J genes are TRBV6-4 and TRBJ2-4; 11 nucleotides line up with TRBD1. Germline values: CDR1 MRHNA, CDR2 SNTAGT. The CDR3 sequence is 14 residues long. V gave up 3 bases and J gave up 6 bases; unmatched junction bases: 1.